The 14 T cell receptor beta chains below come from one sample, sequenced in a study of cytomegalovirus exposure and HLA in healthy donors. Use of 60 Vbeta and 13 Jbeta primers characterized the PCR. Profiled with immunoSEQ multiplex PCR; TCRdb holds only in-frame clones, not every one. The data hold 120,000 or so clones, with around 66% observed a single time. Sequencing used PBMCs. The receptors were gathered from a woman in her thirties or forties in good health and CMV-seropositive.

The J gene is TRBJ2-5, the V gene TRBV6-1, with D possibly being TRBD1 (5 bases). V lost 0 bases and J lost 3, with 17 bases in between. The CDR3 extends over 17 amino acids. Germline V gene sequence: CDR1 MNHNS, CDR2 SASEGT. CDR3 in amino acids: CASSEAPPGSEKETQYF. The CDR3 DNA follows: TGTGCCAGCAGTGAAGCGCCGCCAGGGTCCGAGAAAGAGACCCAGTACTTC.

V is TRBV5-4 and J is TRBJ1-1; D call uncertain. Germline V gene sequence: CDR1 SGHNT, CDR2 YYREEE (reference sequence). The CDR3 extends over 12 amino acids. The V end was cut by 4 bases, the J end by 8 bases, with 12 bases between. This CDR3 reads CASSRDREEAFF. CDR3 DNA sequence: TGTGCCAGCAGCCGTGACCGGGAAGAAGCTTTCTTT.

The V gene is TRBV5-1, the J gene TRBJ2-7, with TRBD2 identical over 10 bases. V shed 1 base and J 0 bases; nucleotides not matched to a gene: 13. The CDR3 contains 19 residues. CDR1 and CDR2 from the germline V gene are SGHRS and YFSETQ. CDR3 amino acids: CASSLKGPDSGRSSYEQYF. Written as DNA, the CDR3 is TGCGCCAGCAGCTTGAAAGGCCCCGATAGCGGGAGGAGCTCCTACGAGCAGTACTTC.

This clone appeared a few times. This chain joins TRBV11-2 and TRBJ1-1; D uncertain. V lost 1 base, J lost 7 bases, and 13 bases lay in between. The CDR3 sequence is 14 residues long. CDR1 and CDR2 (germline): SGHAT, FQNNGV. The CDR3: CASSLVEAQIEAFF. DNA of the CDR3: TGTGCCAGCAGCTTAGTTGAAGCGCAGATTGAAGCTTTCTTT.

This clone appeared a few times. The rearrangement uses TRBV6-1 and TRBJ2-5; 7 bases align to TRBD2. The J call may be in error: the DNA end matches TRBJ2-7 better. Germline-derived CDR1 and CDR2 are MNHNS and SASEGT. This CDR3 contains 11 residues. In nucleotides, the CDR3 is TGTGCCAGCGGGAGGGCGGACGAGCAGTACTTC. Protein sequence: CASGRADEQYF.

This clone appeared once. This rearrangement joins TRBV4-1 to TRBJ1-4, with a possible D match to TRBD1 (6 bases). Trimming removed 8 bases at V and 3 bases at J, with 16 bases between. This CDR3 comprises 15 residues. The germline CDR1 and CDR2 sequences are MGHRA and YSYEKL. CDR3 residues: CASGGGQEPNEKLFF. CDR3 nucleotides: TGCGCCAGCGGGGGGGGGCAGGAACCTAATGAAAAACTGTTTTTT.

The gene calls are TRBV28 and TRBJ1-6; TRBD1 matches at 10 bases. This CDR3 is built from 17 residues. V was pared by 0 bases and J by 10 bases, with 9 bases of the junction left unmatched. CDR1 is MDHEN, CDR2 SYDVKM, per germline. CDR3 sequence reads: CASSLWGTGEAKSPLHF. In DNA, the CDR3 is TGTGCCAGCAGTTTATGGGGGACAGGGGAGGCGAAGTCACCCCTCCACTTT.

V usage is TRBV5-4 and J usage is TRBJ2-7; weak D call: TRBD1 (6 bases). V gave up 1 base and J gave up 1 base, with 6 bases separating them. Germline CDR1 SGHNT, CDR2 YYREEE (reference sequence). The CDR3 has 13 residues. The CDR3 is CASSLQGSYEQYF. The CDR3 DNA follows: TGTGCCAGCAGCTTGCAGGGGTCCTACGAGCAGTACTTC.

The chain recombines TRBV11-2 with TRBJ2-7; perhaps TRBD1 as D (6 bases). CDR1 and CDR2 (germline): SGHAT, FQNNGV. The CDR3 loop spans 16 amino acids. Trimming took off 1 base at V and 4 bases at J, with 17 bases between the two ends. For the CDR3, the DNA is TGTGCCAGCAGCTTAGCTCAACCGGACAGTGCGTACGAGCAGTACTTC. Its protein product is CASSLAQPDSAYEQYF.

The DNA for the CDR3 is TGTGCCAGCAACCCCGAGGACAGGGGAAACGAGCAGTACTTC. It specifies CASNPEDRGNEQYF. The chain has TRBV6-1 and TRBJ2-7, with 9 bases lining up with TRBD1. Germline CDR1 and CDR2: MNHNS and SASEGT. V trimming: 7 bases; J trimming: 5 bases; junction bases outside the gene matches: 9. The CDR3 runs to 14 residues.

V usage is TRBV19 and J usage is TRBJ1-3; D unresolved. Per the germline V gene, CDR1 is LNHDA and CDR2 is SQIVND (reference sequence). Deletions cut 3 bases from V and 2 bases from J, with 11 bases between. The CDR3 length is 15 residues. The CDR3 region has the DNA TGTGCCAGTAGTATCGGGGTCTCTGCTGGAAACACCATATATTTT. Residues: CASSIGVSAGNTIYF.

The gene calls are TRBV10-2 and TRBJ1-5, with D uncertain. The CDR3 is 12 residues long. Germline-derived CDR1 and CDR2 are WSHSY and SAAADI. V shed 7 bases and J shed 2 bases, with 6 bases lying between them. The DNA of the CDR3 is TGCGCCAGCAATAATGGCAATCAGCCCCAGCATTTT. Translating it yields CASNNGNQPQHF.

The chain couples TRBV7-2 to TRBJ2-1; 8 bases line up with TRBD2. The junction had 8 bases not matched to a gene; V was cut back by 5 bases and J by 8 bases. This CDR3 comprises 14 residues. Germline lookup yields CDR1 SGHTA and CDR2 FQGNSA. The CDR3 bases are TGTGCCAGCAGCCCTAGGACTAGCTTCGATGAGCAGTTCTTC. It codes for CASSPRTSFDEQFF.

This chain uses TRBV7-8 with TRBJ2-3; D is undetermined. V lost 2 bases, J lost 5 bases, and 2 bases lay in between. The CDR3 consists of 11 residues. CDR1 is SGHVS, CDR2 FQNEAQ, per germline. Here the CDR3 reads CASSLQDTQYF. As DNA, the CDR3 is TGTGCCAGCAGCTTACAAGATACGCAGTATTTT.